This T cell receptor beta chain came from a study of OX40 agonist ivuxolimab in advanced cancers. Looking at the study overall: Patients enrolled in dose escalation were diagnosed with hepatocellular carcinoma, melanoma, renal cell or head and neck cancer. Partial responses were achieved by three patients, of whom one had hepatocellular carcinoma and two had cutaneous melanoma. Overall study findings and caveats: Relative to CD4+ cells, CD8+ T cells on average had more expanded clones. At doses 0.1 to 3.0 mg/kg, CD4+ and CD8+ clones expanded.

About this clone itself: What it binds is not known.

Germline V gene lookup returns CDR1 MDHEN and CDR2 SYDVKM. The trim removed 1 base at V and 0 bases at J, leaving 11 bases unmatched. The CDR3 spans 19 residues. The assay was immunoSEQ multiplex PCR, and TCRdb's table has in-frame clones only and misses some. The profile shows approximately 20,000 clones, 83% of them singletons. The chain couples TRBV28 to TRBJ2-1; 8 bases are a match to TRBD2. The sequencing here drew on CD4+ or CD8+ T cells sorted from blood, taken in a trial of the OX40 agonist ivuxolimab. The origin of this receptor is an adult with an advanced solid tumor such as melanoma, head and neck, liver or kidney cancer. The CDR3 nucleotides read TGTGCCAGCAGTTTATTAGCGAGCGGGAGCCCTTACTCCTACAATGAGCAGTTCTTC. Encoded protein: CASSLLASGSPYSYNEQFF. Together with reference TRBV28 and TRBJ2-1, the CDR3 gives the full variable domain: DVKVTQSSRYLVKRTGEKVFLECVQDMDHENMFWYRQDPGLGLRLIYFSYDVKMKEKGDIPEGYSVSREKKERFSLILESASTNQTSMYLCASSLLASGSPYSYNEQFFGPGTRLTVL.